One and the same sample provided the 5 T cell receptor beta chains below, sequenced in a study of T-cell memory formation after mild COVID-19. TCRdb called the 5' RACE reads again in MiXCR, with one record for every CDR3 protein. The table records about 210,000 distinct CDR3 sequences, roughly 30% of them present only once. The sample comprised PBMCs or a T cell subset sorted from them (not recorded which). All receptors come from an adult woman who had mild COVID-19 (a few samples of this study predate the infection). Cell type and time point are not known.

This clonotype was detected only a few times. The chain has TRBV27 and TRBJ2-3, with D maybe TRBD2 (5 bases). The CDR3 spans 14 residues. V was shortened by 6 bases and J by 4 bases, with 14 bases between the two germline ends. Germline V gene sequence: CDR1 MNHEY, CDR2 SMNVEV (reference sequence). The CDR3 region is CASRSDFHPDTQYF. The CDR3 nucleotides read TGTGCCAGCAGATCGGACTTCCACCCAGATACGCAGTATTTT.

This clonotype showed up just a few times. The chain joins TRBV20-1 to TRBJ2-5; D might be TRBD2 (6 bases). V was cut by 3 bases and J by 5 bases, with 16 bases left in between. The CDR3 spans 14 residues. Looked up from germline, CDR1 is DFQATT and CDR2 is SNEGSKA (reference sequence). In DNA, the CDR3 is TGCAGTGCTAGGTTTGTGGCTAGCGCGGAGACCCAGTACTTC. It encodes CSARFVASAETQYF.

This clonotype was counted between two and nine times. This chain joins TRBV25-1 and TRBJ1-1; D gene unclear. The CDR3 is 15 residues long. V lost 4 bases and J 1 base, leaving 13 bases between the germline ends. Germline loops: CDR1 MGHDK, CDR2 SYGVNS. This chain's CDR3 is CASSGPSRPNTEAFF. For the CDR3, the DNA is TGTGCCAGCAGTGGCCCCTCCCGACCGAACACTGAAGCTTTCTTT.

V usage is TRBV6-6 and J usage is TRBJ2-7, with D unresolved. The V and J ends lost 2 bases and 0 bases respectively, with 5 bases between them. Germline-derived CDR1 and CDR2 are MNHNY and SVGAGI (reference sequence). The CDR3 totals 13 residues. The CDR3: CASSYGNSYEQYF. The CDR3 DNA reads as TGTGCCAGCAGTTACGGGAACTCCTACGAGCAGTACTTC.

V gene TRBV14 combines with J gene TRBJ2-1, with D perhaps TRBD2 (5 bases). V was pared by 3 bases and J by 9 bases, with 9 bases between. Looked up from germline, CDR1 is SGHDN and CDR2 is FVKESK. The CDR3 loop spans 12 amino acids. CDR3: CASSQAGIEQFF. The CDR3, as DNA: TGTGCCAGCAGCCAGGCCGGGATTGAGCAGTTCTTC.